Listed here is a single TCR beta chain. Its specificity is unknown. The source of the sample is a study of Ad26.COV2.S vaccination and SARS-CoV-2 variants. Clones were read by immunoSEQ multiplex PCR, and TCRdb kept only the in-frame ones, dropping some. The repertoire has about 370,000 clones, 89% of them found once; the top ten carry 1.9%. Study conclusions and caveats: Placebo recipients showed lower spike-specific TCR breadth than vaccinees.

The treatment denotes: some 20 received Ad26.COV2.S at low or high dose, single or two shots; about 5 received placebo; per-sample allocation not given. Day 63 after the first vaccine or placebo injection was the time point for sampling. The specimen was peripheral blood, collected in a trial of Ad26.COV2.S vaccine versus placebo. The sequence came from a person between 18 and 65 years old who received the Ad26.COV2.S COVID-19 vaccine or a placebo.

CDR3: CATADRGNNQPQHF. The CDR3 nucleotides are TGTGCCACCGCGGACAGGGGGAACAATCAGCCCCAGCATTTT. The chain uses TRBV10-3 and TRBJ1-5, with TRBD1 matching 10 bases. This CDR3 region has 14 residues. Germline V gene data show CDR1 as ENHRY and CDR2 as SYGVKD. Unmatched junction bases numbered 6, after V lost 10 bases and J lost 3 bases.